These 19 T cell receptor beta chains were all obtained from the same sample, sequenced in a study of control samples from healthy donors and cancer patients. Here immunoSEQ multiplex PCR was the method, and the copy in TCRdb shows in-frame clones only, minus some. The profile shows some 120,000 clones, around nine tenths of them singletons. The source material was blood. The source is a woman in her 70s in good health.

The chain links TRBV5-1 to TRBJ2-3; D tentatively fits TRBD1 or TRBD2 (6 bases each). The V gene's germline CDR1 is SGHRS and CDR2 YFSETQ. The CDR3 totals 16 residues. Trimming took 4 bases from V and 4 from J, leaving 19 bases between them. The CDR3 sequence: CASSGGTSAGADTQYF. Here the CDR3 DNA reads TGCGCCAGCAGCGGGGGGACATCGGCCGGGGCAGATACGCAGTATTTT.

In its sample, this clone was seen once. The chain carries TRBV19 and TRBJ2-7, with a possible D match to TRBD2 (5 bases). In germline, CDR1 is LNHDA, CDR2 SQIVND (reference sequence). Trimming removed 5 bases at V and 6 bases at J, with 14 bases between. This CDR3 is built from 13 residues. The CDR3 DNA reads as TGTGCCAGTAGTTCGAGGCGAGGGTCCGAGCAGTACTTC. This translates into CASSSRRGSEQYF.

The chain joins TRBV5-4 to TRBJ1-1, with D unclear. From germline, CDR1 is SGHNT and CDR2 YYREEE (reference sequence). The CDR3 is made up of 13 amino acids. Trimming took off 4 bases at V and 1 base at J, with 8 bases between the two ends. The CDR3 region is CASSLPQNTEAFF. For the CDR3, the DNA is TGTGCCAGCAGCCTACCGCAGAACACTGAAGCTTTCTTT.

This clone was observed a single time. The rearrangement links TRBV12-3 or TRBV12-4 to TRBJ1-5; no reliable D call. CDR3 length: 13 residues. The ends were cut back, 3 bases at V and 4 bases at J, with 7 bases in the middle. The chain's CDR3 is CASSLTGNQPQHF. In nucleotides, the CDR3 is TGTGCCAGCAGTTTGACGGGTAATCAGCCCCAGCATTTT.

The CDR3 loop is CASSSRTGLQETQYF. CDR3 sequence (DNA): TGTGCCAGCAGCTCCAGGACAGGGTTACAAGAGACCCAGTACTTC. V usage is TRBV7-7 and J usage is TRBJ2-5; TRBD1 agrees at 8 bases. V was clipped by 4 bases and J by 2 bases; unmatched bases: 6. Germline CDR1 SSHAT, CDR2 FNYEAQ (reference sequence). This CDR3 comprises 15 residues.

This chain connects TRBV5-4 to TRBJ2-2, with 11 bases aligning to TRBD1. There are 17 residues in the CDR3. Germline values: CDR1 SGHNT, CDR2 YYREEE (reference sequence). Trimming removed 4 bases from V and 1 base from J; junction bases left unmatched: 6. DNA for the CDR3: TGTGCCAGCAGCGGGGGGACAGGGGGACGGAACACCGGGGAGCTGTTTTTT. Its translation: CASSGGTGGRNTGELFF.

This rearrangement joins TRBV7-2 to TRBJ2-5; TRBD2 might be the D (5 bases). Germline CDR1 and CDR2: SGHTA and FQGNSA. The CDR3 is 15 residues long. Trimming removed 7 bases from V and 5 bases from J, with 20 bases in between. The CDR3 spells CASKRGLGAYETQYF. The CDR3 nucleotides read TGTGCCAGCAAGAGAGGTTTGGGAGCTTATGAGACCCAGTACTTC.

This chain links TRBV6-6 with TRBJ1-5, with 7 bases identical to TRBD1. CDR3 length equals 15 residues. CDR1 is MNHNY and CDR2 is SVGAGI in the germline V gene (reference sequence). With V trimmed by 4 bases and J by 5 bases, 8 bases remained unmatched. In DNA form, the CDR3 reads TGTGCCAGCAGTTTCAGCGACAGGGTTGATCAGCCCCAGCATTTT. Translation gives CASSFSDRVDQPQHF.

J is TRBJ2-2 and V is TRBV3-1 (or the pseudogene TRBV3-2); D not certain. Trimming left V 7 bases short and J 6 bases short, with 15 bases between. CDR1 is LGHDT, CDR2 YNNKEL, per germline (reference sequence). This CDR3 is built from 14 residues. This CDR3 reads CASTQSPRAGELFF. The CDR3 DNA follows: TGTGCCAGCACCCAGTCCCCCCGGGCCGGGGAGCTGTTTTTT.

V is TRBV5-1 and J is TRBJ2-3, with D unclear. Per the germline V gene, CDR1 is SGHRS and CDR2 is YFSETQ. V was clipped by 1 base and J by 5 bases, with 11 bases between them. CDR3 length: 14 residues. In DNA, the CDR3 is TGCGCCAGCAGCTTGCTTGGTCTTGGAGATACGCAGTATTTT. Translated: CASSLLGLGDTQYF.

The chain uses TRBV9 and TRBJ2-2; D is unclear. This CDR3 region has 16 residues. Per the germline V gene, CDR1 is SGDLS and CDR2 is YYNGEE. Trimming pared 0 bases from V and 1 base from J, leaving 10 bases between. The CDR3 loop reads CASSVAPGRNTGELFF. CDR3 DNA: TGTGCCAGCAGCGTAGCCCCTGGGCGGAACACCGGGGAGCTGTTTTTT.

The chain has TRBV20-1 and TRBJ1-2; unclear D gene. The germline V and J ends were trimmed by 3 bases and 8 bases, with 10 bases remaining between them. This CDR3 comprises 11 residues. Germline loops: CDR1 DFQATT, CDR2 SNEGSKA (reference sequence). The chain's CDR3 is CSASDPPGYTF. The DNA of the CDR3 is TGCAGTGCTAGTGATCCACCGGGCTACACCTTC.

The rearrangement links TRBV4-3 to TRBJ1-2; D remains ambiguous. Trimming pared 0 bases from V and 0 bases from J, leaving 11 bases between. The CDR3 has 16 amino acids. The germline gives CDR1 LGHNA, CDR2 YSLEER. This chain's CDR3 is CASSQEVTQTNYGYTF. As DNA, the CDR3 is TGCGCCAGCAGCCAAGAAGTCACCCAAACTAACTATGGCTACACCTTC.

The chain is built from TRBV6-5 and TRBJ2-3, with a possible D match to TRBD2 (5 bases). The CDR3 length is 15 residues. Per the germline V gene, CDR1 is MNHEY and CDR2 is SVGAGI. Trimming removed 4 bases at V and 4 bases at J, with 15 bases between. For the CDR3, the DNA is TGTGCCAGCAGTTCTCGGGGTATAGGTGCAGATACGCAGTATTTT. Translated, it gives CASSSRGIGADTQYF.

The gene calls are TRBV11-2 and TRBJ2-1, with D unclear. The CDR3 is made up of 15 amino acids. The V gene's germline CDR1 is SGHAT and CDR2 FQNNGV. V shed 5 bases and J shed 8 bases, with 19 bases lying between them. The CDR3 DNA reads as TGTGCCAGCAGCCTTCCGGGTTCAGTGAGCGATGAGCAGTTCTTC. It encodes CASSLPGSVSDEQFF. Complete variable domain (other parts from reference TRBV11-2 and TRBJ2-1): EAGVAQSPRYKIIEKRQSVAFWCNPISGHATLYWYQQILGQGPKLLIQFQNNGVVDDSQLPKDRFSAERLKGVDSTLKIQPAKLEDSAVYLCASSLPGSVSDEQFFGPGTRLTVL.

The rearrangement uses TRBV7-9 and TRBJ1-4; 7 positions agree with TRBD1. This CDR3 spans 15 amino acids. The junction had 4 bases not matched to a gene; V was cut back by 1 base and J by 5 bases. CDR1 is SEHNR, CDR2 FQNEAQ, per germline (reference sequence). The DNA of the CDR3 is TGTGCCAGCAGCTTAGGGACAGGACGAAATGAAAAACTGTTTTTT. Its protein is CASSLGTGRNEKLFF.

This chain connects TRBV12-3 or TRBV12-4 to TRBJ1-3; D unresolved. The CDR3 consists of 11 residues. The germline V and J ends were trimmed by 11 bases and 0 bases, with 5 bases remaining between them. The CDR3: CALSSGNTIYF. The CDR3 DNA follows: TGTGCCTTAAGCTCTGGAAACACCATATATTTT.

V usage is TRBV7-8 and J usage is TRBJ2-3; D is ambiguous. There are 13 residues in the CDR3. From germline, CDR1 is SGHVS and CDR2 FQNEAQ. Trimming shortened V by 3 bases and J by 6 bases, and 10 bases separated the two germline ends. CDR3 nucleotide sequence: TGTGCCAGCAGCTTGTCGTGGTCGGATACGCAGTATTTT. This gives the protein CASSLSWSDTQYF.

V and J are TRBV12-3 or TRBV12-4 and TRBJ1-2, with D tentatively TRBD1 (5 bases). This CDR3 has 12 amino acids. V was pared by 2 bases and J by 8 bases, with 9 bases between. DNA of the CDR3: TGTGCCAGCAGTTTACGGGGCTTAGGCTACACCTTC. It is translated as CASSLRGLGYTF.